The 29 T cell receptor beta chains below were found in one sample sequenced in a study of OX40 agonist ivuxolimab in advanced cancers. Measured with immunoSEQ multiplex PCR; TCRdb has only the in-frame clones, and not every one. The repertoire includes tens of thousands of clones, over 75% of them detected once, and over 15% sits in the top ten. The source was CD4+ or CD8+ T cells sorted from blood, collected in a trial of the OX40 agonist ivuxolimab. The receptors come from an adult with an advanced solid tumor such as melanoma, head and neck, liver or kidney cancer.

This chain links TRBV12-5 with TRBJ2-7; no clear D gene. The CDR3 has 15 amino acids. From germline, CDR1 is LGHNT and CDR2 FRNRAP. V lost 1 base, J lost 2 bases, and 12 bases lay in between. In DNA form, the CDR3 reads TGTGCTAGTGGTTTGGATTTCCAGGTGCCCTACGAGCAGTACTTC. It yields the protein CASGLDFQVPYEQYF.

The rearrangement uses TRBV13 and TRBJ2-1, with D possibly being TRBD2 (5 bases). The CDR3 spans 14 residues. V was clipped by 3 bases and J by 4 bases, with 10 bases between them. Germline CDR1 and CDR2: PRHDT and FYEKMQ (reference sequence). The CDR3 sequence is CASSLGSGYNEQFF. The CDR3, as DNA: TGTGCCAGCAGCTTGGGGTCGGGGTACAATGAGCAGTTCTTC.

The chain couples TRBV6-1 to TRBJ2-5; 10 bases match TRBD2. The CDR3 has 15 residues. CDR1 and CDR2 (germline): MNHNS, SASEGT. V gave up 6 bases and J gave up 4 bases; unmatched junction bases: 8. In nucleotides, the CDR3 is TGTGCCAGCAGGGAGCTAGCGGGAGCTCCAGAGACCCAGTACTTC. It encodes CASRELAGAPETQYF.

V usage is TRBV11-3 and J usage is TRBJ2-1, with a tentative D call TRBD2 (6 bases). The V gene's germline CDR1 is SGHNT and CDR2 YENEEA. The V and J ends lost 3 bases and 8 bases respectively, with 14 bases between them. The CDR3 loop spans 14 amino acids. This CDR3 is CASSFTSGEDEQFF. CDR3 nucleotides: TGTGCCAGCAGCTTTACTAGTGGGGAGGATGAGCAGTTCTTC. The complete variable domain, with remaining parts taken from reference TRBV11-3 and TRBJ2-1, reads EAGVVQSPRYKIIEKKQPVAFWCNPISGHNTLYWYLQNLGQGPELLIRYENEEAVDDSQLPKDRFSAERLKGVDSTLKIQPAELGDSAVYLCASSFTSGEDEQFFGPGTRLTVL.

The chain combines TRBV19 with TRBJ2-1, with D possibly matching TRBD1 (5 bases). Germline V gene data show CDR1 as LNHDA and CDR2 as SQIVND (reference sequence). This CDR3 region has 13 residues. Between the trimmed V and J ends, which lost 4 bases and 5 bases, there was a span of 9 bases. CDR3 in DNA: TGTGCCAGTAGTAGTAGGGGCGACAATGAGCAGTTCTTC. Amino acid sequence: CASSSRGDNEQFF.

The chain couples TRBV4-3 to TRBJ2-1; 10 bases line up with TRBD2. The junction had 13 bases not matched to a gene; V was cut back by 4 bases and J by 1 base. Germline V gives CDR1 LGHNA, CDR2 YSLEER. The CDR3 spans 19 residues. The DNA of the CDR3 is TGCGCCAGCAGCCTACTGGCAGCGGGAGGGGAAGGATCCTACAATGAGCAGTTCTTC. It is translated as CASSLLAAGGEGSYNEQFF.

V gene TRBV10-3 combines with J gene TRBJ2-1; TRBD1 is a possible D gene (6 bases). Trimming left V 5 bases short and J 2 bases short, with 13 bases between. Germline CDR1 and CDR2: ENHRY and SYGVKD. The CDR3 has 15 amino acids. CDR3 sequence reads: CAISLGGETYNEQFF. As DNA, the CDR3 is TGTGCCATCAGTCTAGGGGGAGAGACCTACAATGAGCAGTTCTTC.

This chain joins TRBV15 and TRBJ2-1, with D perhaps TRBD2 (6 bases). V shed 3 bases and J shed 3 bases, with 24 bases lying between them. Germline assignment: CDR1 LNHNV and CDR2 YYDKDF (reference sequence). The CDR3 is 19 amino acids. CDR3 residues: CATSSQIVGGIAHYNEQFF. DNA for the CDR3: TGTGCCACCAGCAGCCAGATAGTGGGGGGTATAGCGCACTACAATGAGCAGTTCTTC. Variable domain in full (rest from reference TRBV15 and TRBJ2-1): DAMVIQNPRYQVTQFGKPVTLSCSQTLNHNVMYWYQQKSSQAPKLLFHYYDKDFNNEADTPDNFQSRRPNTSFCFLDIRSPGLGDTAMYLCATSSQIVGGIAHYNEQFFGPGTRLTVL.

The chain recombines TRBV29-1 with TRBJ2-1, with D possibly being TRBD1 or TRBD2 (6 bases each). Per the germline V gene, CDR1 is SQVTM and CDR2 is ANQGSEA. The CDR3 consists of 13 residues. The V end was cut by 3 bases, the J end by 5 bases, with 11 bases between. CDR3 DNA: TGCAGCGTTGAGGGGCGGGACAACAATGAGCAGTTCTTC. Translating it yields CSVEGRDNNEQFF.

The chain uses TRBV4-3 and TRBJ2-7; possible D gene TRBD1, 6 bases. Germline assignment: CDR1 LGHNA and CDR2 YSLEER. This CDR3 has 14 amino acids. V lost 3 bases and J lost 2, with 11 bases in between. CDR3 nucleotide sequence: TGCGCCAGCAGCCACAAACGGGACACCTACGAGCAGTACTTC. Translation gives CASSHKRDTYEQYF.

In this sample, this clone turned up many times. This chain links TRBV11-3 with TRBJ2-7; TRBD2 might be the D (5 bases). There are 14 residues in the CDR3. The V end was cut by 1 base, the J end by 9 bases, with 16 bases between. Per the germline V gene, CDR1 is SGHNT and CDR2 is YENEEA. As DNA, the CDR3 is TGTGCCAGCAGCTTAGCTCACCGGGATTTTAGGCAGTACTTC. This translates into CASSLAHRDFRQYF.

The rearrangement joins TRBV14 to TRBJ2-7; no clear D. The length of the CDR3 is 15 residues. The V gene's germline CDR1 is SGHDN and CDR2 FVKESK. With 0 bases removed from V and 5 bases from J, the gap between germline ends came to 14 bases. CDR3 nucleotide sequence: TGTGCCAGCAGCCAAGATCGGTGGGCGAACGACGAGCAGTACTTC. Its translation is CASSQDRWANDEQYF.

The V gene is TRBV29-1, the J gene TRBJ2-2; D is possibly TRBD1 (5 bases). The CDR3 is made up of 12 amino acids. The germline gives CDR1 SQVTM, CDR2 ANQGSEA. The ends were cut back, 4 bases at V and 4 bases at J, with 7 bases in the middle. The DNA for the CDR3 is TGCAGCGTTGTAACAGGCACCGGGGAGCTGTTTTTT. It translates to CSVVTGTGELFF.

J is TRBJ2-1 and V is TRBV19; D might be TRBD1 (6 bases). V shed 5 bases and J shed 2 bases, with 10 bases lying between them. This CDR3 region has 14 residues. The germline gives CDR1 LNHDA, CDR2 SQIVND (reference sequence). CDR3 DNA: TGTGCCAGTAGTCCGGACAGAACCTACAATGAGCAGTTCTTC. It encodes CASSPDRTYNEQFF.

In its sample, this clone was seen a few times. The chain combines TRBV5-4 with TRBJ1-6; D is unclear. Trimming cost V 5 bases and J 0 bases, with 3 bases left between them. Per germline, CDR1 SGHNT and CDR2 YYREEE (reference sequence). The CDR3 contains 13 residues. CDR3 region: CASRDSYNSPLHF. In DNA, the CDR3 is TGTGCCAGCAGAGACTCCTATAATTCACCCCTCCACTTT.

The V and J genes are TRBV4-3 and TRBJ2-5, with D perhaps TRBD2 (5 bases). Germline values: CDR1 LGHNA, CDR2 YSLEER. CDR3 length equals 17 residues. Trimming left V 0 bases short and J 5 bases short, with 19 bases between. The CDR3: CASSQDPPKGRGETQYF. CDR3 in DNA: TGCGCCAGCAGCCAAGACCCCCCTAAAGGGCGCGGGGAGACCCAGTACTTC.

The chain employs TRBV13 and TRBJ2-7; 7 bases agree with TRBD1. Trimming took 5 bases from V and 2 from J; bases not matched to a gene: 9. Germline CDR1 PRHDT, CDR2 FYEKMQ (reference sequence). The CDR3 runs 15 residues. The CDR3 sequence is CASSPQFDRAYEQYF. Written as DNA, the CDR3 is TGTGCCAGCAGCCCGCAATTCGACAGGGCCTACGAGCAGTACTTC.

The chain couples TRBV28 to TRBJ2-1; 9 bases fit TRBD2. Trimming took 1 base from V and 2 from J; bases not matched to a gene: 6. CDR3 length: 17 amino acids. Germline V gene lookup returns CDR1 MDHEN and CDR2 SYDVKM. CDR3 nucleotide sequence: TGTGCCAGCAGTTTATTGGGCTCTAGCGGGGCCTACAATGAGCAGTTCTTC. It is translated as CASSLLGSSGAYNEQFF.

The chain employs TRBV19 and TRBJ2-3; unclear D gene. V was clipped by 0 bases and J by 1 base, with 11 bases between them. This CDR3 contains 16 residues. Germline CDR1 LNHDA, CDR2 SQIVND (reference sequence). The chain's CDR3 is CASSIDSGEGTDTQYF. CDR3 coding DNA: TGTGCCAGTAGTATAGACTCCGGAGAGGGCACAGATACGCAGTATTTT.

CDR3 amino acids: CAISDDTTYEQYF. The DNA of the CDR3 is TGTGCCATCAGTGATGACACTACCTACGAGCAGTACTTC. V and J are TRBV10-3 and TRBJ2-7; no reliable D call. Per the germline V gene, CDR1 is ENHRY and CDR2 is SYGVKD. The germline V and J ends were trimmed by 3 bases and 2 bases, with 8 bases remaining between them. This CDR3 comprises 13 residues.

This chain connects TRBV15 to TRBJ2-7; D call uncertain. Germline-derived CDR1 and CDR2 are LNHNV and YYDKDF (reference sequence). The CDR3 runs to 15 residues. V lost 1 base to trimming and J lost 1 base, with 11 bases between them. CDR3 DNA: TGTGCCACCAGCAGAGGTCTCGTCGGATCCTACGAGCAGTACTTC. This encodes CATSRGLVGSYEQYF.

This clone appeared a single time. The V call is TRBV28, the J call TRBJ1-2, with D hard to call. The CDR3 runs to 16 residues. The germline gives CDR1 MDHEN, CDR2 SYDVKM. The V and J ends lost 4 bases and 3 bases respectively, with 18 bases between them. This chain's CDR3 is CASSSIHGEIDYGYTF. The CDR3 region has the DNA TGTGCCAGCAGTTCCATCCACGGGGAAATTGACTATGGCTACACCTTC.

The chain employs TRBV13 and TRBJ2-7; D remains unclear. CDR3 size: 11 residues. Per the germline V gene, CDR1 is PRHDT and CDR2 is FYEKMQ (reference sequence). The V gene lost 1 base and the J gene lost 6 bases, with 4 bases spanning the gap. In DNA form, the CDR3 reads TGTGCCAGCAGCTTAGTCGGCGAGCAGTACTTC. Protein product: CASSLVGEQYF.

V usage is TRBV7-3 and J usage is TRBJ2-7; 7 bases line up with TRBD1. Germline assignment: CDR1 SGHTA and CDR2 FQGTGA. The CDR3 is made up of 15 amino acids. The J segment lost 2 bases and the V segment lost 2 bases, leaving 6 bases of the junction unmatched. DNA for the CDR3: TGTGCCAGCAGCTTAGGTCCAGGGGGTACCTACGAGCAGTACTTC. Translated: CASSLGPGGTYEQYF.

CDR3 nucleotides: TGTGCCAGCAGTAAACCGGGACCCTCCTACAATGAGCAGTTCTTC. Amino acid sequence: CASSKPGPSYNEQFF. J is TRBJ2-1 and V is TRBV27, with D perhaps given as TRBD1 or TRBD2 (5 bases each). This CDR3 region has 15 residues. Trimming cost V 5 bases and J 0 bases, with 11 bases left between them. Germline CDR1 and CDR2: MNHEY and SMNVEV (reference sequence).

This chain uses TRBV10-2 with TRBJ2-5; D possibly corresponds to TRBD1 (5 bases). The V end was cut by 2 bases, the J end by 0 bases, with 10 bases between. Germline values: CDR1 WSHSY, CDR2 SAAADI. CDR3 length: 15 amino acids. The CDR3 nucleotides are TGCGCCAGCAGTGAGCCACAGGTCCACCAAGAGACCCAGTACTTC. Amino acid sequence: CASSEPQVHQETQYF.

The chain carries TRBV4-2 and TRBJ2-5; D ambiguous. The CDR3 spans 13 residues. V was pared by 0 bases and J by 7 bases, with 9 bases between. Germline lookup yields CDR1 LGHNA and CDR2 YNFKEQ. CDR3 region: CASSQDPLGTQYF. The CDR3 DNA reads TGTGCCAGCAGCCAAGATCCTCTTGGGACCCAGTACTTC.

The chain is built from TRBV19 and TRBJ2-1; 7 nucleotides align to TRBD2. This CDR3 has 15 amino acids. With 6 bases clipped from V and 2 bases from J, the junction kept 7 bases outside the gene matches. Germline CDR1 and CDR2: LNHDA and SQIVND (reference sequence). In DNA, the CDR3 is TGTGCCAGTAGACCCCTAGCGGAGACCTACAATGAGCAGTTCTTC. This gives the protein CASRPLAETYNEQFF.

As DNA, the CDR3 is TGTGCCACCAGCGCAAGCGGGTGGATGGGCACTGAAGCTTTCTTT. Protein: CATSASGWMGTEAFF. The V gene is TRBV15, the J gene TRBJ1-1; D not resolved. The V end lost 5 bases, the J end lost 4 bases, and 17 bases lay between the germline ends. The length of the CDR3 is 15 residues. Germline-derived CDR1 and CDR2 are LNHNV and YYDKDF (reference sequence).